One sample yielded the 5 T cell receptor beta chains listed below, sequenced in a study of T cells after yellow fever vaccination. One entry per CDR3 protein results from TCRdb running MiXCR on the 5' RACE reads. This table has approximately 150,000 distinct CDR3 sequences, approximately 9.9% appearing once. The material was CD8+ T cells sorted from PBMCs, obtained 45 days after the yellow fever booster vaccination. These receptors all come from a man between 18 and 35 years old who received the YFV17D yellow fever vaccine.

Many counts were recorded for this clonotype. The rearrangement uses TRBV4-1 and TRBJ2-4; 12 bases map to TRBD1. The CDR3 has 15 amino acids. The V segment lost 5 bases and the J segment 5 bases; nucleotides outside the gene matches: 4. Per the germline V gene, CDR1 is MGHRA and CDR2 is YSYEKL. The DNA for the CDR3 is TGCGCCAGCAGCAACCGGGACAGGGGGCAAAACATTCAGTACTTC. This translates into CASSNRDRGQNIQYF.

By frequency in the sample, this clonotype is medium-sized (0.01 to 0.1%). The chain is built from TRBV4-3 and TRBJ2-6, with D possibly being TRBD1 (6 bases). Deletions cut 0 bases from V and 0 bases from J, with 6 bases between. The CDR3 runs to 16 residues. Germline V gives CDR1 LGHNA, CDR2 YSLEER. As DNA, the CDR3 is TGCGCCAGCAGCCAAGAGACAGGCTCTGGGGCCAACGTCCTGACTTTC. Translation: CASSQETGSGANVLTF.

This CDR3 is CASSLLGLNTEAFF. The CDR3, as DNA: TGTGCCAGCAGTTTGCTCGGACTGAACACTGAAGCTTTCTTT. The chain links TRBV12-3 or TRBV12-4 to TRBJ1-1, with D unresolved. The ends were cut back, 3 bases at V and 0 bases at J, with 8 bases in the middle. The CDR3 is 14 amino acids.

This clonotype was detected only a few times. This chain connects TRBV24-1 to TRBJ2-5; TRBD2 might be the D (6 bases). The CDR3 sequence is 11 residues long. Between the trimmed V and J ends, which lost 12 bases and 5 bases, there was a span of 12 bases. Germline loops: CDR1 KGHDR, CDR2 SFDVKD. CDR3 loop: CAPGGPETQYF. CDR3 DNA: TGTGCCCCCGGAGGGCCGGAGACCCAGTACTTC.

This clonotype is deemed medium-sized (0.01 to 0.1%). The rearrangement joins TRBV14 to TRBJ2-3; D is possibly TRBD1 (6 bases). V lost 0 bases and J lost 5, with 9 bases in between. Germline assignment: CDR1 SGHDN and CDR2 FVKESK. The CDR3 runs 14 residues. CDR3 sequence reads: CASSQDVQGDTQYF. CDR3 nucleotides: TGTGCCAGCAGCCAAGACGTACAGGGAGATACGCAGTATTTT.